This record covers a single TCR beta chain. The antigen is unknown. The sample's time point: proximal margin of the surgical specimen (macroscopically non-inflamed). Eligibility required adulthood, ileal or ileocolonic Crohn's disease and indicated ileocolonic resection. The data were obtained in a study of T cell repertoires in ileal Crohn's disease. For the study at large: Every patient was operated on for stricturing (around 61%) or penetrating (about 40%) complications.

Sequenced by immunoSEQ multiplex PCR; TCRdb stores in-frame clones only, minus some. The table records roughly 3,300 clones, around 63% of them present only once. Study conclusions and caveats: High-frequency clones were more common in sorted CD8 than CD4 cells. Active smokers at surgery had more clonal expansions than non-smokers.

The sequence was obtained from an adult with Crohn's disease. Sequenced: ileal tissue.

This chain's CDR3 is CSASVEYEQFF. For the CDR3, the DNA is TGCAGTGCTAGTGTAGAATATGAGCAGTTCTTC. The V and J genes are TRBV20-1 and TRBJ2-1; unclear D gene. V was pared by 3 bases and J by 8 bases, with 8 bases between. The CDR3 is 11 residues long. From germline, CDR1 is DFQATT and CDR2 SNEGSKA (reference sequence).